One and the same sample provided the 12 T cell receptor beta chains below, sequenced in a study of metastatic and nonmetastatic thyroid tumors. All patients reached thyroid surgery having received no treatment beforehand. With MiXCR, TCRdb called clones anew from the PCR reads. The data contain 20,000 to 25,000 clones, about a quarter of them seen just once; the ten biggest clones take up about 5.7%. Sequenced material: tumor tissue. These receptor sequences come from a female donor with papillary thyroid cancer or a benign thyroid nodule (not recorded which). Some clones in this sample may be carry-over from other donors' samples.

A note on this clone: Other DNA sequences of this sample code for an identical CDR3. This sequence joins TRBV28 and TRBJ2-1; D tentatively reads TRBD1 or TRBD2 (8 bases each). Germline V gene data show CDR1 as MDHEN and CDR2 as SYDVKM. V shed 5 bases and J shed 16 bases, with 21 bases lying between them. The CDR3 spans 13 residues. Written as DNA, the CDR3 is TGTGCCAGCAGTCCACTGACAGGGGCGGGAGGATTCTTC. Protein sequence: CASSPLTGAGGFF.

This clone has at least ten counts. The V gene is TRBV14, the J gene TRBJ2-1; D unresolved. Trimming stripped 2 bases from V and 7 bases from J, with 9 bases between. Germline values: CDR1 SGHDN, CDR2 FVKESK. The CDR3 contains 13 residues. CDR3 sequence: CASSQLGPNEQFF. CDR3 nucleotides: TGTGCCAGCAGCCAACTTGGGCCAAATGAGCAGTTCTTC.

This clone was counted ten times or more. J is TRBJ2-1 and V is TRBV20-1; no clear D gene. Germline CDR1 reads DFQATT; CDR2 reads SNEGSKA (reference sequence). V lost 4 bases and J lost 6, with 19 bases in between. This CDR3 contains 15 residues. CDR3 protein: CSATNGEARRNEQFF. The CDR3 region has the DNA TGCAGTGCTACCAATGGGGAAGCGAGGCGCAATGAGCAGTTCTTC.

By frequency in the sample, this clone is medium-sized. This chain links TRBV6-1 with TRBJ1-6; 7 positions match TRBD1. Looked up from germline, CDR1 is MNHNS and CDR2 is SASEGT. J gave up 6 bases and V 7 bases, and 6 bases lay outside the gene matches. CDR3 length equals 14 residues. The CDR3 DNA reads as TGTGCCAGCATTCGGGACAGTCTTAATTCACCCCTCCACTTT. Its translation: CASIRDSLNSPLHF.

This clone was picked up a small number of times. The rearrangement links TRBV6-1 to TRBJ2-7; D gene uncertain. This CDR3 comprises 13 residues. Germline V CDR1 and CDR2: MNHNS, SASEGT. V was cut by 6 bases and J by 4 bases, with 13 bases left in between. The CDR3 nucleotides read TGTGCCAGCAGAGGCGGCATGCTTTACGAGCAGTACTTC. Translated, it gives CASRGGMLYEQYF.

The rearrangement links TRBV7-2 to TRBJ2-7, with D perhaps TRBD2 (7 bases). V was shortened by 4 bases and J by 3 bases, with 13 bases between the two germline ends. There are 14 residues in the CDR3. CDR1 is SGHTA, CDR2 FQGNSA, per germline. CDR3 amino acids: CASSSGGHGYEQYF. The CDR3, as DNA: TGTGCCAGCAGCTCGGGGGGCCATGGCTACGAGCAGTACTTC.

By proportion, this clone is medium-sized. The chain recombines TRBV9 with TRBJ1-1; D is perhaps TRBD1 (5 bases). This CDR3 spans 14 amino acids. Germline V gene sequence: CDR1 SGDLS, CDR2 YYNGEE. The germline V and J ends were trimmed by 4 bases and 4 bases, with 14 bases remaining between them. Written as DNA, the CDR3 is TGTGCCAGCAGCCCCACAGGTCCTGCCACTGAAGCTTTCTTT. It translates to CASSPTGPATEAFF.

This clone was observed at least ten times. The gene calls are TRBV19 and TRBJ1-1; TRBD1 is a possible D gene (5 bases). Germline V gene sequence: CDR1 LNHDA, CDR2 SQIVND (reference sequence). Trimming took off 4 bases at V and 0 bases at J, with 15 bases between the two ends. The CDR3 loop spans 16 amino acids. CDR3 region: CASSTLGAGMNTEAFF. The CDR3, as DNA: TGTGCCAGTAGTACCCTTGGGGCAGGGATGAACACTGAAGCTTTCTTT.

This chain joins TRBV19 and TRBJ2-7, with a tentative D call TRBD1 (6 bases). The CDR3 contains 12 residues. The germline CDR1 and CDR2 sequences are LNHDA and SQIVND (reference sequence). The ends were cut back, 7 bases at V and 2 bases at J, with 9 bases in the middle. The CDR3 nucleotides are TGTGCCAGTATTGGGGGCGCCTACGAGCAGTACTTC. Its translation: CASIGGAYEQYF.

The gene calls are TRBV4-1 and TRBJ2-3; 12 nucleotides agree with TRBD2. The CDR3 extends over 19 amino acids. CDR1 and CDR2 (germline): MGHRA, YSYEKL. V shed 4 bases, J shed 5 bases, and the junction held 16 bases outside the gene matches. CDR3 sequence: CASSPIGNGLAGCRDTQYF. CDR3 bases: TGCGCCAGCAGCCCCATAGGCAACGGACTAGCGGGGTGCCGAGATACGCAGTATTTT.

This clone showed up just a few times. The chain links TRBV28 to TRBJ2-7; D possibly corresponds to TRBD1 (5 bases). The CDR3 runs to 12 residues. In germline, CDR1 is MDHEN, CDR2 SYDVKM. V was clipped by 5 bases and J by 4 bases, with 9 bases between them. CDR3 sequence (DNA): TGTGCCAGCAGTGAGACAGATTACGAGCAGTACTTC. Translation gives CASSETDYEQYF. The full variable domain, in which reference TRBV28 and TRBJ2-7 provide the parts outside the CDR3, is DVKVTQSSRYLVKRTGEKVFLECVQDMDHENMFWYRQDPGLGLRLIYFSYDVKMKEKGDIPEGYSVSREKKERFSLILESASTNQTSMYLCASSETDYEQYFGPGTRLTVT.

This clone was recorded many times. The chain combines TRBV6-2 or TRBV6-3 with TRBJ2-1; TRBD2 matches 12 bases. This CDR3 is built from 15 residues. Unmatched junction bases numbered 10, after V lost 3 bases and J lost 13 bases. CDR1 and CDR2 (germline): MNHEY, SVGEGT. The CDR3: CASSYPQTSGGPQFF. CDR3 DNA sequence: TGTGCCAGCAGTTATCCCCAAACTAGCGGGGGGCCCCAGTTCTTC.